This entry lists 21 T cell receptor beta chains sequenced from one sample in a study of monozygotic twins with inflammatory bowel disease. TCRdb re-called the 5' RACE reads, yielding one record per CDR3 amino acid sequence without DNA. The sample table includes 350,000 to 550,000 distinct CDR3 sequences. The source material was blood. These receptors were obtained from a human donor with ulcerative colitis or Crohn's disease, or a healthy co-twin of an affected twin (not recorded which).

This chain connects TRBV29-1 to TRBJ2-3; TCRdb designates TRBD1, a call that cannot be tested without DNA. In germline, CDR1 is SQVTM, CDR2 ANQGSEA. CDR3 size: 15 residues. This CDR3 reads CSVEGIGGGTDTQYF.

CDR3: CASSPESTPGKLFF. V and J are TRBV18 and TRBJ1-4. CDR1 and CDR2 (germline): KGHSH, LQKENI. CDR3 length equals 14 residues.

This CDR3 is CASSRTSVMNEQFF. The chain joins TRBV7-6 to TRBJ2-1; TCRdb outputs TRBD2, but without DNA this stays unchecked. The germline V gene has CDR1 SGHVS and CDR2 FNYEAQ. This CDR3 has 14 residues.

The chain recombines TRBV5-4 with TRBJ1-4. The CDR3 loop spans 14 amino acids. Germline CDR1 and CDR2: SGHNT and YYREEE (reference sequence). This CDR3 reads CASSGGVTNEKLFF. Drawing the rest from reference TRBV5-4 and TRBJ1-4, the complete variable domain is ETGVTQSPTHLIKTRGQQVTLRCSSQSGHNTVSWYQQALGQGPQFIFQYYREEENGRGNFPPRFSGLQFPNYSSELNVNALELDDSALYLCASSGGVTNEKLFFGSGTQLSVL.

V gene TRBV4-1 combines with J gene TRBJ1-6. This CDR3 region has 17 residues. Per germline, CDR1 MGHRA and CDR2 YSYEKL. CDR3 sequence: CASSPSPGGADNSPLHF.

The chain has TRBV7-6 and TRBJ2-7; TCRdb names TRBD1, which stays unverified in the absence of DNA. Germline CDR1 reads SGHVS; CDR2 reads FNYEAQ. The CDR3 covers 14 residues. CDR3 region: CASSLSAQSYEQYF.

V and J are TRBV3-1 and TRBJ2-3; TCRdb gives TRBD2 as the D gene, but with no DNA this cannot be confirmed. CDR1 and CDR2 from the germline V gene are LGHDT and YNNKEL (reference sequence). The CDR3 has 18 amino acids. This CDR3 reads CASSQEMSGGAPSVTQYF.

The CDR3 spells CASRRDSSNTGELFF. This chain uses TRBV2 with TRBJ2-2; TCRdb's D gene call, TRBD1, goes unchecked for lack of DNA. Looked up from germline, CDR1 is SNHLY and CDR2 is FYNNEI. This CDR3 spans 15 amino acids. Drawing the rest from reference TRBV2 and TRBJ2-2, the complete variable domain is EPEVTQTPSHQVTQMGQEVILRCVPISNHLYFYWYRQILGQKVEFLVSFYNNEISEKSEIFDDQFSVERPDGSNFTLKIRSTKLEDSAMYFCASRRDSSNTGELFFGEGSRLTVL.

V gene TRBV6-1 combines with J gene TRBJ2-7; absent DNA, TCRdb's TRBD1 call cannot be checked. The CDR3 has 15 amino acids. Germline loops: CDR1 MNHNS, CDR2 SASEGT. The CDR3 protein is CASSPTGTGGGEQYF.

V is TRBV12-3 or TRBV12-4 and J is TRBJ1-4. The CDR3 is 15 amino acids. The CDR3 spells CASSSDGATNEKLFF.

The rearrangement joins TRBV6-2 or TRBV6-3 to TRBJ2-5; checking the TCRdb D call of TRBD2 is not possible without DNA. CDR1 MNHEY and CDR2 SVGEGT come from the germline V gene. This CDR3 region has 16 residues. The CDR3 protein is CASSAGGIKRQETQYF.

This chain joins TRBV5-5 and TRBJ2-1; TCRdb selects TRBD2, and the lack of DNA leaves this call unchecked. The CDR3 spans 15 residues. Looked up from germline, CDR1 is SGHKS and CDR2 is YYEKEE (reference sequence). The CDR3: CASSLLGTIYNKQFF.

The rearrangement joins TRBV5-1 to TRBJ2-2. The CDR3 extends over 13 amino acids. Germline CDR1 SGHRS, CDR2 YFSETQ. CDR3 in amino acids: CASRNRNTGELFF.

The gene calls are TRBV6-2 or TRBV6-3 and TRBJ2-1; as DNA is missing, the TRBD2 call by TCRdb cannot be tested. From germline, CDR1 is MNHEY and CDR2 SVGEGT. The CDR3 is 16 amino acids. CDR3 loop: CASRSSGERPPNEQFF.

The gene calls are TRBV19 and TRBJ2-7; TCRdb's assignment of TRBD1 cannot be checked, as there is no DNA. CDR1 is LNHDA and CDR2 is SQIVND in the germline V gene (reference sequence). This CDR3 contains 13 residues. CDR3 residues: CASSFGTGEEQYF.

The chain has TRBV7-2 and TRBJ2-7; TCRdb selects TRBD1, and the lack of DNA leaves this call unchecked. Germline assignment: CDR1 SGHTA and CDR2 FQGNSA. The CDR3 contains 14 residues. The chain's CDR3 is CASSFRQGGNEQYF.

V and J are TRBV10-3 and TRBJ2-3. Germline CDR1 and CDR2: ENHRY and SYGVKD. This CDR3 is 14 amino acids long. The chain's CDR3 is CAISDFGSTDTQYF.

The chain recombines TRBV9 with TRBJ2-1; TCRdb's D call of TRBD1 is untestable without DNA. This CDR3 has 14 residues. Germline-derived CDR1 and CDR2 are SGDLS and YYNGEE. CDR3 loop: CASSVLQGIPEQFF.

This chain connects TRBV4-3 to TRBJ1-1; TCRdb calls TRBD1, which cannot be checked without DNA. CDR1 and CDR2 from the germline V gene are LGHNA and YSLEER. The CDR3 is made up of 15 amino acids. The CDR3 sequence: CASSQTTGGFTEAFF.

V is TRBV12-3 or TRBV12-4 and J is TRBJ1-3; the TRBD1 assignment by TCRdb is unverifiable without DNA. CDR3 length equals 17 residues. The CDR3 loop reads CASSFSGGNWVGNTIYF.

The CDR3 is CSVEDRGTANYGYTF. The chain uses TRBV29-1 and TRBJ1-2. CDR1 is SQVTM and CDR2 is ANQGSEA in the germline V gene. The CDR3 contains 15 residues.